This TCR beta chain emerged from a study of shared clonotypes between healthy human individuals. Method: immunoSEQ multiplex PCR; TCRdb's copy keeps in-frame clones and lacks some. The data show about 2.4 million clones, 93% seen once. Study observations and caveats: Researchers found naive subsets generally carried larger estimated richness than memory subsets.

V lost 2 bases and J 6 bases, leaving 2 bases between the germline ends. This CDR3 region has 11 residues. The germline V gene has CDR1 SGHVS and CDR2 FQNEAQ. Regarding this clone: The antigen remains unidentified.

Sequencing was done on a sample of naive CD4+ T cells from PBMCs. The sample's subset: CD45RA+ positively selected. The chain links TRBV7-8 to TRBJ2-1; no clear D. This sequence originates from a man aged 18-30 years in good health. Some clones in this sample may be carry-over from other donors' samples. In nucleotides, the CDR3 is TGTGCCAGCAGCTTATTCAATGAGCAGTTCTTC. This encodes CASSLFNEQFF.